This T cell receptor (beta chain) was sequenced for a study of blood T cell repertoires in COVID-19. Whole-study context: Samples came from the United States, Italy and Spain, spanning acute and convalescent COVID-19. Nucleic acid was either cDNA or gDNA, and it came from T cells, B-cell-depleted T cells, or PBMCs.

After removal of 9 bases from V and 6 bases from J, the junction contained 8 bases not matched to a gene. The CDR3 sequence is 12 residues long. The V gene's germline CDR1 is LNHDA and CDR2 SQIVND (reference sequence). The assay was immunoSEQ multiplex PCR, and TCRdb's table has in-frame clones only and misses some. The sample lists about 180,000 clones, about 89% occurring once. The source is a man between 18 and 35 years old who had recovered from COVID-19. This chain links TRBV19 with TRBJ2-7, with 7 bases fitting TRBD2. The sequenced material came from peripheral blood. For the CDR3, the DNA is TGTGCCAGCCCTCTGACTAGCTGCGAGCAGTACTTC. It specifies CASPLTSCEQYF.